This T cell receptor beta chain comes out of a study of monozygotic twins with inflammatory bowel disease. The germline V gene encodes CDR1 SGHDN and CDR2 FVKESK. The CDR3 has 14 residues. In regard to this clonotype: Antigen unknown.

Study-level points and caveats: Those with IBD had lower TCRbeta diversity (inverse Simpson) than their healthy co-twins did. Cells of different T cell subtypes could not be told apart.

Reanalyzing the 5' RACE reads, TCRdb keeps one entry per CDR3 protein, without DNA. The listing records more than 350,000 distinct CDR3 sequences. The chain recombines TRBV14 with TRBJ2-3; TCRdb outputs TRBD1, but without DNA this stays unchecked. The material sequenced was blood. This TCR came from a human donor with ulcerative colitis or Crohn's disease, or a healthy co-twin of an affected twin (not recorded which). CDR3 loop: CASSKDLPPDTQYF.